This T cell receptor beta chain was observed in a study of T cell changes during pregnancy in multiple sclerosis. This CDR3 comprises 15 residues. Germline V gene data show CDR1 as SGHRS and CDR2 as YFSETQ. V lost 1 base and J lost 4, with 12 bases in between. Only in-frame clones appear in the TCRdb table, and some are missing; sequencing was by immunoSEQ multiplex PCR. The table includes tens of thousands of clones, about 94% detected once. This material consisted of peripheral blood, taken after pregnancy. The chain recombines TRBV5-1 with TRBJ2-1; D is perhaps TRBD1 (5 bases). This clonotype originated in a female donor in good health, enrolled as a control in a pregnancy study. The CDR3 sequence is CASSLRQGFYNEQFF. The DNA for the CDR3 is TGCGCCAGCAGCTTGCGTCAGGGTTTTTACAATGAGCAGTTCTTC.